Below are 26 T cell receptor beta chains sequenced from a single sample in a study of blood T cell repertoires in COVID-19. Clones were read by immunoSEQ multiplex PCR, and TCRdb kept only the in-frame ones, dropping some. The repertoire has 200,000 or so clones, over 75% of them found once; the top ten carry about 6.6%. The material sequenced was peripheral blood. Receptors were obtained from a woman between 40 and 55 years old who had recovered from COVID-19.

CDR3 amino acids: CASSQDNAAQYF. The CDR3 region has the DNA TGTGCCAGCAGCCAAGATAATGCAGCGCAGTATTTT. The V call is TRBV3-1 (or the pseudogene TRBV3-2), the J call TRBJ2-3; unclear D gene. This CDR3 contains 12 residues. From germline, CDR1 is LGHDT and CDR2 YNNKEL (reference sequence). V gave up 0 bases and J gave up 10 bases, with 8 bases separating them.

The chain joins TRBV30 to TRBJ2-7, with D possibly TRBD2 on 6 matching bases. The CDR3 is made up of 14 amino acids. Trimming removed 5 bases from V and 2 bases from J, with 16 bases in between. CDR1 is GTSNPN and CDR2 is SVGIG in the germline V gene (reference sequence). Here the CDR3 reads CAWSKAGGPYEQYF. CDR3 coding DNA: TGTGCCTGGTCGAAAGCCGGGGGTCCCTACGAGCAGTACTTC. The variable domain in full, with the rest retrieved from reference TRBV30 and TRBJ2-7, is SQTIHQWPATLVQPVGSPLSLECTVEGTSNPNLYWYRQAAGRGLQLLFYSVGIGQISSEVPQNLSASRPQDRQFILSSKKLLLSDSGFYLCAWSKAGGPYEQYFGPGTRLTVT.

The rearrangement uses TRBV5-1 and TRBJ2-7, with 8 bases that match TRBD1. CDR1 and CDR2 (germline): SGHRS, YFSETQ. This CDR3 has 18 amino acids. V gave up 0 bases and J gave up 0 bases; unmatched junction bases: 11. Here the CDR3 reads CASSLDTDREQFSYEQYF. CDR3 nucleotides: TGCGCCAGCAGCTTGGACACGGACAGGGAACAGTTCTCCTACGAGCAGTACTTC.

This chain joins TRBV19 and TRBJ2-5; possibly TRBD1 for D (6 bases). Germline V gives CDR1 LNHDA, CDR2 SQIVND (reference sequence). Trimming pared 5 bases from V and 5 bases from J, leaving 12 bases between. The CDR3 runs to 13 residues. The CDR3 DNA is TGTGCCAGTAGTTTACAGGGAGCGGAGACCCAGTACTTC. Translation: CASSLQGAETQYF. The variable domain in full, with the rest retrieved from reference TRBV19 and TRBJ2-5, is DGGITQSPKYLFRKEGQNVTLSCEQNLNHDAMYWYRQDPGQGLRLIYYSQIVNDFQKGDIAEGYSVSREKKESFPLTVTSAQKNPTAFYLCASSLQGAETQYFGPGTRLLVL.

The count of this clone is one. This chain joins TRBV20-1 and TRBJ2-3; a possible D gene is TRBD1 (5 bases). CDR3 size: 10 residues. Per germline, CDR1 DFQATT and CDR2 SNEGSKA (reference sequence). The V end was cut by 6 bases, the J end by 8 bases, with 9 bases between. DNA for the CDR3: TGCAGTGCCAGGGTCCTTACGCAGTATTTT. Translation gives CSARVLTQYF.

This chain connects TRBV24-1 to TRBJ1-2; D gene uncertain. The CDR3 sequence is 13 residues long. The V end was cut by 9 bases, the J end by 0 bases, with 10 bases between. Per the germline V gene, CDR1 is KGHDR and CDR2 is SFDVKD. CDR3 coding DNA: TGTGCCACCTCAATCGGGGCTAACTATGGCTACACCTTC. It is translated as CATSIGANYGYTF.

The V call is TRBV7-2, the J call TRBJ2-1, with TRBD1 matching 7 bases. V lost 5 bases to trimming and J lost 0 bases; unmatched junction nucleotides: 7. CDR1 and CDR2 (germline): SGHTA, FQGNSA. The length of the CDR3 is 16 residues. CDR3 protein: CASSEQGTSSYNEQFF. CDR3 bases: TGTGCCAGCAGCGAACAGGGGACCAGCTCCTACAATGAGCAGTTCTTC.

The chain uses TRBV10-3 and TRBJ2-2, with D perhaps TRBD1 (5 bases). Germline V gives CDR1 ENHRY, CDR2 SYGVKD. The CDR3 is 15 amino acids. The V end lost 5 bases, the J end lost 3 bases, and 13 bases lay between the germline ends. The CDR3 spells CAISRQTSDTGELFF. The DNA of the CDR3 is TGTGCCATCAGTAGACAGACTTCGGACACCGGGGAGCTGTTTTTT.

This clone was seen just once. The CDR3 DNA is TGTGCCAGCAGCCAAGGAAGCGGGAGCAATGAGCAGTTCTTC. This sequence encodes CASSQGSGSNEQFF. V and J are TRBV3-1 (or the pseudogene TRBV3-2) and TRBJ2-1, with 8 bases identical to TRBD2. The V and J ends lost 1 base and 6 bases, in that order; junction bases with no gene match: 2. The V gene's germline CDR1 is LGHDT and CDR2 YNNKEL (reference sequence). CDR3 length: 14 residues.

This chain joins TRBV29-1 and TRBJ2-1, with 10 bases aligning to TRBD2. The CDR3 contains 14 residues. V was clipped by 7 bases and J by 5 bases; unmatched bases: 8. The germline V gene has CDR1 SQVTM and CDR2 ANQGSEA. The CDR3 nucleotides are TGCAGCGCTCAACTAGCGGGATTCCACAATGAGCAGTTCTTC. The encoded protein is CSAQLAGFHNEQFF.

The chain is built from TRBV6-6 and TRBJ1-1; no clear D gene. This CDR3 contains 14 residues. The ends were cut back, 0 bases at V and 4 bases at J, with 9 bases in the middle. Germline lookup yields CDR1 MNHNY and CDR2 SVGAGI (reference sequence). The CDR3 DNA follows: TGTGCCAGCAGTTACTCTGACGGAGGCACTGAAGCTTTCTTT. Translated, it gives CASSYSDGGTEAFF.

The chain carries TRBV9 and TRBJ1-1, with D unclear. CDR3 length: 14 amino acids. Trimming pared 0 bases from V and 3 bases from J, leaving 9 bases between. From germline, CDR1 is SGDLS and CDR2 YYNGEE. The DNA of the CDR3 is TGTGCCAGCAGCGTAGCCTCGGCGGACACTGAAGCTTTCTTT. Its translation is CASSVASADTEAFF.

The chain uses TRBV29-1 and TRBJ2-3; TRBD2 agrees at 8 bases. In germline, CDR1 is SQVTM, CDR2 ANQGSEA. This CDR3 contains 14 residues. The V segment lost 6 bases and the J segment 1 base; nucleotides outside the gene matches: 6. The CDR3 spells CSVQTTSGTDTQYF. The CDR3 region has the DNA TGCAGCGTCCAAACGACTAGCGGCACAGATACGCAGTATTTT.

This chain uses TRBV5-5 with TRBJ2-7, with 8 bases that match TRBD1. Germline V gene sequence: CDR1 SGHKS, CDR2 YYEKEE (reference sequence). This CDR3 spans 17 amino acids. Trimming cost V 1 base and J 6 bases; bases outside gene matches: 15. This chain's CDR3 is CASSLILLDRGGSEQYF. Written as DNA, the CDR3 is TGTGCCAGCAGCTTGATCTTACTTGACAGGGGAGGATCCGAGCAGTACTTC.

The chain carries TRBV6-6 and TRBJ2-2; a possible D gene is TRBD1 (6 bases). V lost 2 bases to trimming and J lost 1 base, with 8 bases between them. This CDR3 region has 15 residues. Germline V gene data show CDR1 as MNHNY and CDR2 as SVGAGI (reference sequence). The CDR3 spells CASSYRTVNTGELFF. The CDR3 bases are TGTGCCAGCAGTTACAGGACAGTGAACACCGGGGAGCTGTTTTTT.

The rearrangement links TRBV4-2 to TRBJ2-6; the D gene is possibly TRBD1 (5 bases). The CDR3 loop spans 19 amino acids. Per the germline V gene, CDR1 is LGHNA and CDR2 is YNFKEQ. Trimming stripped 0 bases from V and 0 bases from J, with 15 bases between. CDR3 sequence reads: CASSQDPQEIISGANVLTF. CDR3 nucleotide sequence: TGTGCCAGCAGCCAAGATCCACAGGAGATCATCTCTGGGGCCAACGTCCTGACTTTC.

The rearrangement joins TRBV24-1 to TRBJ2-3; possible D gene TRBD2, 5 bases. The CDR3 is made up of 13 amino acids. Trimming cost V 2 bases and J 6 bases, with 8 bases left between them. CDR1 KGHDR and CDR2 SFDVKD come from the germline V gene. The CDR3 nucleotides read TGTGCCACCAGTGATTCGAGGGTGGATACGCAGTATTTT. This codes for CATSDSRVDTQYF.

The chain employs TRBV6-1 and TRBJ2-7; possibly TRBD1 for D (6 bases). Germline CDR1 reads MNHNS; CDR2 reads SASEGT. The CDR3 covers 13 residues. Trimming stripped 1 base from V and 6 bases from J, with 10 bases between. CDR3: CASSEEQGIEQYF. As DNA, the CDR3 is TGTGCCAGCAGTGAAGAACAGGGAATCGAGCAGTACTTC.

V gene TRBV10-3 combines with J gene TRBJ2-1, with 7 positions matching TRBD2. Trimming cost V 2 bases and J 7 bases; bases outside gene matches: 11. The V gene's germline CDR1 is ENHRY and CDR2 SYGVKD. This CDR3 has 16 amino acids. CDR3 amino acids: CAISEVQGLGRNEQFF. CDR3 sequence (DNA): TGTGCCATCAGTGAGGTTCAAGGACTAGGTCGTAATGAGCAGTTCTTC.

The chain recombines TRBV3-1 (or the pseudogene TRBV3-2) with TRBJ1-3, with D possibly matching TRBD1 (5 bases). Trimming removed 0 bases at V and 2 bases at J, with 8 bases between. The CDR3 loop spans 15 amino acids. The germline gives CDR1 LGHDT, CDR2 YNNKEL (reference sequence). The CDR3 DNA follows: TGTGCCAGCAGCCAAGAGGCAGGGACTGGAAACACCATATATTTT. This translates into CASSQEAGTGNTIYF.

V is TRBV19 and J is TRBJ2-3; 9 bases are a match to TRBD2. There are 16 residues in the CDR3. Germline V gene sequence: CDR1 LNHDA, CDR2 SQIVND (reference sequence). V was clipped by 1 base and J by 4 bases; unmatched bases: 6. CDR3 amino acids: CASSIVAGGPADTQYF. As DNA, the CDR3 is TGTGCCAGTAGTATAGTTGCGGGAGGGCCGGCAGATACGCAGTATTTT.

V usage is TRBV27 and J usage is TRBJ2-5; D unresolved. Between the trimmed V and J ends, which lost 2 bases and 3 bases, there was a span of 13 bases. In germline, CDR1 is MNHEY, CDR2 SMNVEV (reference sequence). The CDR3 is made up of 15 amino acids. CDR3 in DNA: TGTGCCAGCAGTTTACTTAGTGGGCCCGAAGAGACCCAGTACTTC. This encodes CASSLLSGPEETQYF.

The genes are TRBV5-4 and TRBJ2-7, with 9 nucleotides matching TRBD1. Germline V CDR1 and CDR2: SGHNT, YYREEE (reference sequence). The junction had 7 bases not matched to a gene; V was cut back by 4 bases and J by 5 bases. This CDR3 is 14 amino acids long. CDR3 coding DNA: TGTGCCAGCAGCACTACGGACAGGGGCCACGAGCAGTACTTC. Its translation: CASSTTDRGHEQYF.

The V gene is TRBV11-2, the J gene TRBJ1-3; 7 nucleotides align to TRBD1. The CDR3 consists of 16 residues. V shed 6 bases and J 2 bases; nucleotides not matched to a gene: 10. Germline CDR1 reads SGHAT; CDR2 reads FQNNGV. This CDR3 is CASRSGWQGAGNTIYF. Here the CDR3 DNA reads TGTGCCAGCAGGTCGGGCTGGCAGGGGGCTGGAAACACCATATATTTT.

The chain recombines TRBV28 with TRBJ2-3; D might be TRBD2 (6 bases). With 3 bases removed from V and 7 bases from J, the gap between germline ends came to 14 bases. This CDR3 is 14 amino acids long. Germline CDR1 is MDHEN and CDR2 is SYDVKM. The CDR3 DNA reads TGTGCCAGCAGTTTTCCCCGGGACTCCAATACGCAGTATTTT. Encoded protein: CASSFPRDSNTQYF.

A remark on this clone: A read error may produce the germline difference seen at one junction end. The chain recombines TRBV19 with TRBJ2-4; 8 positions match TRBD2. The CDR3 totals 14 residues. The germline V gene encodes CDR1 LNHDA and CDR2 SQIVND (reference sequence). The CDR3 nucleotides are TGTGCCAGTAGCATAGGACTAGCAAAAAACATTCAGTACTTC. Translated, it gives CASSIGLAKNIQYF.